The 30 T cell receptor beta chains listed next were all sequenced from one sample in a study of T-cell reconstitution after alpha-beta-depleted transplantation in children. Unique molecular identifiers were incorporated when the TCRbeta library was constructed. TCRdb passed the PCR reads through MiXCR, listing each CDR3 protein once. The sample holds tens of thousands of distinct CDR3 sequences, under 13% seen once. The material was PBMCs from the stem cell graft donor, obtained from the stem cell graft. The source of these receptors is a human donor who donated a stem cell graft to a child with chronic granulomatous disease.

This clonotype was detected many times. This chain connects TRBV6-5 to TRBJ1-6, with D tentatively TRBD1 (6 bases). There are 15 residues in the CDR3. Deletions cut 4 bases from V and 10 bases from J, with 17 bases between. CDR1 and CDR2 from the germline V gene are MNHEY and SVGAGI. CDR3: CASSSRTGSWSPLHF. As DNA, the CDR3 is TGTGCCAGCAGTTCCCGTACAGGGAGTTGGTCACCCCTCCACTTT.

This clonotype appeared many times. CDR3 in DNA: TGTGCCAGCAGTCCGACAGGGAGCTCCTACGAGCAGTACTTC. Residues: CASSPTGSSYEQYF. The rearrangement joins TRBV12-3 or TRBV12-4 to TRBJ2-7, with 7 bases lining up with TRBD1. J was trimmed by 0 bases and V by 5 bases; bases with no gene match: 4. CDR3 length: 14 residues.

Ten or more counts support this clonotype. The chain couples TRBV9 to TRBJ2-5, with D perhaps matching TRBD1 (6 bases). The CDR3 consists of 14 residues. V shed 4 bases and J shed 5 bases, with 15 bases lying between them. CDR1 SGDLS and CDR2 YYNGEE come from the germline V gene. CDR3 sequence reads: CASSLEGVEETQYF. Here the CDR3 DNA reads TGTGCCAGCAGCCTAGAGGGGGTAGAGGAGACCCAGTACTTC.

This clonotype has ten or more counts. The rearrangement joins TRBV6-4 to TRBJ2-1; D is unclear. V shed 2 bases and J shed 2 bases, with 4 bases lying between them. This CDR3 contains 13 residues. The germline CDR1 and CDR2 sequences are MRHNA and SNTAGT. In DNA form, the CDR3 reads TGTGCCAGCAGTGACGGTCCCTACAATGAGCAGTTCTTC. This encodes CASSDGPYNEQFF.

This clonotype appeared many times. This rearrangement joins TRBV28 to TRBJ1-3, with a possible D match to TRBD1 (5 bases). Germline-derived CDR1 and CDR2 are MDHEN and SYDVKM. The V end lost 2 bases, the J end lost 3 bases, and 11 bases lay between the germline ends. The CDR3 spans 15 residues. The CDR3 nucleotides are TGTGCCAGCAGTTTAAATAGGGACCTTGGAAACACCATATATTTT. Amino acid sequence: CASSLNRDLGNTIYF.

This clonotype was seen more than once but under ten times. This rearrangement joins TRBV12-3 or TRBV12-4 to TRBJ1-5; no firm D call. Deletions cut 5 bases from V and 7 bases from J, with 12 bases between. The CDR3 has 13 residues. Here the CDR3 reads CASSPSRRQPQHF. The CDR3 DNA reads as TGTGCCAGCAGTCCCTCCAGGAGACAGCCCCAGCATTTT.

This clonotype was seen repeatedly, ten times or more. Just one base apart from a much larger clone, this may be a read error. This chain connects TRBV11-1 to TRBJ2-6, with 9 bases aligning to TRBD1. Germline V gene lookup returns CDR1 SGHAT and CDR2 FQDESV (reference sequence). The CDR3 length is 19 residues. CDR3 in amino acids: CASSHLGTGRSFGANGLTF. CDR3 sequence (DNA): TGTGCCAGCAGCCACCTGGGGACAGGGCGTTCCTTTGGGGCCAACGGCCTGACTTTC.

This clonotype was recorded many times. V is TRBV4-1 and J is TRBJ2-4; either TRBD1 or TRBD2 may fit D (7 bases each). The CDR3 has 16 residues. V dropped 0 bases and J dropped 7 bases, with 16 bases sitting between them. Per the germline V gene, CDR1 is MGHRA and CDR2 is YSYEKL. The CDR3 DNA reads as TGCGCCAGCAGCCAAGAGAGTCAGGGGGGGAAGAACATTCAGTACTTC. This translates into CASSQESQGGKNIQYF.

The sample holds many counts of this clonotype. For the CDR3, the DNA is TGTGCCAGCAGCTTAGCGGCTGAGGCCAACTATGGCTACACCTTC. This codes for CASSLAAEANYGYTF. This rearrangement joins TRBV7-9 to TRBJ1-2; D is ambiguous. The length of the CDR3 is 15 residues. V was shortened by 0 bases and J by 2 bases, with 10 bases between the two germline ends. Germline CDR1 reads SEHNR; CDR2 reads FQNEAQ (reference sequence).

This clonotype has a count of ten or more. The rearrangement links TRBV29-1 to TRBJ1-5; D is possibly TRBD1 (6 bases). The V end lost 4 bases, the J end lost 4 bases, and 11 bases lay between the germline ends. Germline values: CDR1 SQVTM, CDR2 ANQGSEA. The length of the CDR3 is 13 residues. In DNA form, the CDR3 reads TGCAGCGTTGGTGAAACAGGGAATCAGCCCCAGCATTTT. Amino acid sequence: CSVGETGNQPQHF.

This clonotype was picked up many times. The rearrangement links TRBV14 to TRBJ2-1; D remains unclear. This CDR3 spans 13 amino acids. The germline CDR1 and CDR2 sequences are SGHDN and FVKESK. The V end lost 2 bases, the J end lost 0 bases, and 2 bases lay between the germline ends. The CDR3 loop reads CASSQTSYNEQFF. The DNA for the CDR3 is TGTGCCAGCAGCCAAACCTCCTACAATGAGCAGTTCTTC.

This clonotype has just a few counts. V usage is TRBV12-3 or TRBV12-4 and J usage is TRBJ1-1; 7 nucleotides agree with TRBD1. CDR3 length: 14 residues. V was clipped by 3 bases and J by 5 bases; unmatched bases: 6. CDR3 sequence (DNA): TGTGCCAGCAGTTTGACAGGGATGGGGACTGAAGCTTTCTTT. Amino acids: CASSLTGMGTEAFF.

The table lists this clonotype with many counts. V gene TRBV2 combines with J gene TRBJ2-1, with 8 bases that match TRBD2. There are 16 residues in the CDR3. CDR1 and CDR2 (germline): SNHLY, FYNNEI. The J segment lost 12 bases and the V segment lost 3 bases, leaving 16 bases of the junction unmatched. In DNA form, the CDR3 reads TGTGCCAGCAGTGACGCAACTAGCGGCCCGGGAGGATCGCAGTTCTTC. This codes for CASSDATSGPGGSQFF.

This clonotype was counted many times. This rearrangement joins TRBV29-1 to TRBJ2-1; 9 bases agree with TRBD1. The trim removed 2 bases at V and 9 bases at J, leaving 11 bases unmatched. The germline V gene has CDR1 SQVTM and CDR2 ANQGSEA. The CDR3 spans 15 residues. CDR3 amino acids: CSVEPQGAMRGEQFF. DNA of the CDR3: TGCAGCGTTGAACCACAGGGGGCGATGCGGGGTGAGCAGTTCTTC.

This clonotype was seen many times. The rearrangement uses TRBV5-1 and TRBJ2-1; D might be TRBD1 (6 bases). V shed 1 base and J shed 9 bases, with 17 bases lying between them. The CDR3 is 15 residues long. Per germline, CDR1 SGHRS and CDR2 YFSETQ. CDR3: CASSLPVGAGGEQFF. CDR3 sequence (DNA): TGCGCCAGCAGCTTGCCTGTGGGGGCGGGCGGTGAGCAGTTCTTC. Full variable domain (rest looked up from reference TRBV5-1 and TRBJ2-1): KAGVTQTPRYLIKTRGQQVTLSCSPISGHRSVSWYQQTPGQGLQFLFEYFSETQRNKGNFPGRFSGRQFSNSRSEMNVSTLELGDSALYLCASSLPVGAGGEQFFGPGTRLTVL.

In its sample, this clonotype ranks as medium-sized (0.01 to 0.1%). The rearrangement links TRBV7-8 to TRBJ2-1; 7 bases are shared with TRBD2. Unmatched junction bases numbered 26, after V lost 4 bases and J lost 8 bases. This CDR3 has 20 amino acids. From germline, CDR1 is SGHVS and CDR2 FQNEAQ. For the CDR3, the DNA is TGTGCCAGCAGCTCGTCCCACGCAACGAGTGGGAGGGCCCGTAACGATGAGCAGTTCTTC. Translating it yields CASSSSHATSGRARNDEQFF. Drawing the rest from reference TRBV7-8 and TRBJ2-1, the complete variable domain is GAGVSQSPRYKVAKRGQDVALRCDPISGHVSLFWYQQALGQGPEFLTYFQNEAQLDKSGLPSDRFFAERPEGSVSTLKIQRTQQEDSAVYLCASSSSHATSGRARNDEQFFGPGTRLTVL.

This clonotype was detected many times. V is TRBV21-1 and J is TRBJ2-7. TRBV21-1 is recorded as a pseudogene. The CDR3 length is 17 residues. This chain's CDR3 is CASSKALWGLETYEQYF. CDR3 nucleotides: TGTGCCAGCAGCAAAGCGCTTTGGGGTTTAGAAACCTACGAGCAGTACTTC.

This clonotype was observed many times. The chain has TRBV20-1 and TRBJ1-6; tentative D call: TRBD1 (6 bases). The germline gives CDR1 DFQATT, CDR2 SNEGSKA (reference sequence). The CDR3 is 15 residues long. V was trimmed by 6 bases and J by 7 bases, leaving 19 bases between them. CDR3 loop: CSAPRRTGHNSPLHF. The DNA of the CDR3 is TGCAGTGCCCCGAGACGAACGGGACACAATTCACCCCTCCACTTT.

There are many counts of this clonotype. The rearrangement uses TRBV5-5 and TRBJ2-2, with 12 bases matching TRBD2. The CDR3 runs to 18 residues. Trimming cost V 1 base and J 5 bases; bases outside gene matches: 9. Germline V gene sequence: CDR1 SGHKS, CDR2 YYEKEE (reference sequence). The CDR3 nucleotides are TGTGCCAGCAGCTTGAATCCTAGCGGGAGGGCCGATACCGGGGAGCTGTTTTTT. Translation gives CASSLNPSGRADTGELFF.

This clonotype was seen ten or more times. This chain uses TRBV5-5 with TRBJ2-7, with a possible D match to TRBD2 (6 bases). The CDR3 runs to 16 residues. CDR1 and CDR2 from the germline V gene are SGHKS and YYEKEE (reference sequence). Between the trimmed V and J ends, which lost 7 bases and 2 bases, there was a span of 22 bases. CDR3 sequence: CASGPTEGRPTYEQYF. The CDR3 DNA follows: TGTGCCAGCGGACCGACGGAAGGGAGGCCCACCTACGAGCAGTACTTC.

This clonotype was seen at least ten times. The V and J genes are TRBV5-1 and TRBJ2-1; D unresolved. This CDR3 contains 17 residues. V lost 0 bases, J lost 8 bases, and 21 bases lay in between. Germline CDR1 and CDR2: SGHRS and YFSETQ. CDR3 residues: CASSLVRFAAAGYEQFF. The DNA for the CDR3 is TGCGCCAGCAGCTTGGTCAGATTCGCGGCCGCCGGCTATGAGCAGTTCTTC.

Points on this clonotype: A clone one base away is much larger, so this may be a read error. The rearrangement joins TRBV3-1 to TRBJ1-5; D uncertain. Germline V gene lookup returns CDR1 LGHDT and CDR2 YNNKEL (reference sequence). Trimming took 11 bases from V and 5 from J, leaving 19 bases between them. The CDR3 length is 14 residues. The CDR3: CASCKDLGYQPQHF. The CDR3 coding sequence is TGTGCCTCCTGCAAAGATTTGGGGTATCAGCCCCAGCATTTT. The full variable domain, with the rest looked up from reference TRBV3-1 and TRBJ1-5, is DTAVSQTPKYLVTQMGNDKSIKCEQNLGHDTMYWYKQDSKKFLKIMFSYNNKELIINETVPNRFSPKSPDKAHLNLHINSLELGDSAVYFCASCKDLGYQPQHFGDGTRLSIL.

This clonotype was counted many times. The rearrangement links TRBV2 to TRBJ1-4; no firm D call. The CDR3 contains 14 residues. V was cut by 6 bases and J by 0 bases, with 8 bases left in between. CDR1 and CDR2 (germline): SNHLY, FYNNEI. The CDR3: CASRTTATNEKLFF. DNA of the CDR3: TGTGCCAGCAGAACAACAGCAACTAATGAAAAACTGTTTTTT.

This clonotype came up many times. The genes are TRBV9 and TRBJ1-1; 10 bases agree with TRBD1. CDR3 size: 14 residues. Looked up from germline, CDR1 is SGDLS and CDR2 is YYNGEE. Trimming cost V 3 bases and J 8 bases; bases outside gene matches: 7. CDR3 sequence reads: CASSATGGADEAFF. The CDR3 nucleotides read TGTGCCAGCAGCGCGACAGGGGGCGCGGACGAAGCTTTCTTT.

This clonotype was picked up many times. The chain links TRBV5-5 to TRBJ2-5; TRBD2 aligns across 10 bases. CDR3 length equals 17 residues. The ends lost 0 bases at V and 5 bases at J; junction bases unmatched: 10. Germline V CDR1 and CDR2: SGHKS, YYEKEE (reference sequence). CDR3 sequence reads: CASSLETSGLTRETQYF. The CDR3 nucleotides are TGTGCCAGCAGCTTGGAGACTAGCGGGCTAACGAGGGAGACCCAGTACTTC.

This clonotype has at least ten counts. The J gene is TRBJ2-5, the V gene TRBV4-2, with 11 bases matching TRBD2. This CDR3 is built from 15 residues. The V segment lost 0 bases and the J segment 3 bases; nucleotides outside the gene matches: 0. Germline CDR1 and CDR2: LGHNA and YNFKEQ. The CDR3 DNA reads TGTGCCAGCAGCCAAGAACTAGCGGGGGAAGAGACCCAGTACTTC. Encoded protein: CASSQELAGEETQYF.

Worth noting for this clonotype: With a much larger clone just one base away, this may be a read error. The chain joins TRBV5-5 to TRBJ2-2; D might be TRBD1 (6 bases). Trimming left V 4 bases short and J 6 bases short, with 13 bases between. The CDR3 runs to 14 residues. Germline values: CDR1 SGHKS, CDR2 YYEKEE (reference sequence). Here the CDR3 reads CASSPGQNSGELFF. As DNA, the CDR3 is TGTGCCAGCAGCCCGGGACAAAACTCCGGGGAGCTGTTTTTT.

This sequence joins TRBV7-2 and TRBJ2-3; 7 positions agree with TRBD1. V shed 1 base, J shed 6 bases, and the junction held 10 bases outside the gene matches. The CDR3 is 16 residues long. The germline gives CDR1 SGHTA, CDR2 FQGNSA. The chain's CDR3 is CASSLEWDSELDTQYF. The DNA for the CDR3 is TGTGCCAGCAGCTTAGAGTGGGACAGCGAGCTCGATACGCAGTATTTT.

This clonotype was found a few times. The V gene is TRBV20-1, the J gene TRBJ2-5; the D is unclear. The CDR3 is 13 amino acids. Trimming stripped 5 bases from V and 1 base from J, with 11 bases between. Germline V gives CDR1 DFQATT, CDR2 SNEGSKA (reference sequence). The chain's CDR3 is CSARAPGQETQYF. The CDR3 DNA sequence: TGCAGTGCTCGAGCTCCGGGCCAAGAGACCCAGTACTTC.

This clonotype has a count of ten or more. The V gene is TRBV19, the J gene TRBJ2-1; D is undetermined. Between the trimmed V and J ends, which lost 5 bases and 9 bases, there was a span of 11 bases. This CDR3 has 12 amino acids. The germline V gene encodes CDR1 LNHDA and CDR2 SQIVND (reference sequence). The CDR3 is CASSPLGAEQFF. CDR3 in DNA: TGTGCCAGTAGTCCCCTTGGCGCTGAGCAGTTCTTC.